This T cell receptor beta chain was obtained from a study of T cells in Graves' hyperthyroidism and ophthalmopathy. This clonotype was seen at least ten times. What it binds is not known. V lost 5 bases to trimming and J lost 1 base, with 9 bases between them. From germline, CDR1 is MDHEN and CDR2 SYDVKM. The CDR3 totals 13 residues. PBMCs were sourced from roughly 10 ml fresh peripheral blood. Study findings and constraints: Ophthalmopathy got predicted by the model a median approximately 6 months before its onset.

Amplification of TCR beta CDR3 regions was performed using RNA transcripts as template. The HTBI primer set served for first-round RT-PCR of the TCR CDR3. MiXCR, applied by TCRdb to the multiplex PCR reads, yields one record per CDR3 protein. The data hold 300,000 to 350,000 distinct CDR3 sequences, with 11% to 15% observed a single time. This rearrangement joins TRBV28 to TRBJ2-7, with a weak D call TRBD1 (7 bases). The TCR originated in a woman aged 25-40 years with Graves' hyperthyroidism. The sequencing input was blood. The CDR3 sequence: CASSPGGSYEQYF. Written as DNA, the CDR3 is TGTGCCAGCAGTCCAGGGGGGTCCTACGAGCAGTACTTC.